This entry is about one T cell receptor (beta chain). Its antigen remains unidentified. The sample originates from a study of blood T cells in healthy people across ages. CDR1 is LGHNA and CDR2 is YNFKEQ in the germline V gene. This CDR3 is 13 amino acids long. Trimming stripped 0 bases from V and 3 bases from J, with 3 bases between. Overall study findings and caveats: Among long-lived donors, naive CD4+ cells were more numerous and diversity higher than in aged donors. The study found TCR beta diversity correlated strongly with naive T cell percentage.

A second about 7 to 11 cycle PCR used barcoded and J-beta primers. TCRdb re-called the 5' RACE reads through MiXCR, storing one row per CDR3 protein. The sample has some 780,000 distinct CDR3 sequences; around three fifths are singletons. The sample taken for sequencing was blood. The chain couples TRBV4-2 to TRBJ1-5; D is unclear. The clonotype comes from a man aged 40-55 years in good health. CDR3: CASSQDDNQPQHF. CDR3 DNA sequence: TGTGCCAGCAGCCAAGACGACAATCAGCCCCAGCATTTT.